The T cell receptor beta chain under discussion was sequenced for a study of T cells in Graves' hyperthyroidism and ophthalmopathy. At first hyperthyroidism diagnosis, before any ophthalmopathy symptoms, the blood sample was collected. This clonotype was picked up a small number of times. Researchers took RNA transcripts and amplified the TCR beta CDR3 regions from them. RT-PCR in the first round (using the HTBI primer set) targeted the TCR CDR3. TCRdb independently ran MiXCR on the multiplex PCR reads; one entry per CDR3 protein. The table shows 600,000 to 850,000 distinct CDR3 sequences, with approximately 18% occurring only once. The sequence was collected from a woman aged 45-65 years with Graves' hyperthyroidism that later progressed to Graves' ophthalmopathy. Specimen: blood.

The CDR3 coding sequence is TGTGCCAGCAGCTTGGGAGGGGATTATGAAAAACTGTTTTTT. This sequence encodes CASSLGGDYEKLFF. This chain joins TRBV5-6 and TRBJ1-4, with a tentative D call TRBD1 (5 bases). The CDR3 has 14 residues. Per the germline V gene, CDR1 is SGHDT and CDR2 is YYEEEE. Deletions cut 0 bases from V and 6 bases from J, with 9 bases between.